Shown below are 21 T cell receptor beta chains from a single sample sequenced in a study of OX40 agonist ivuxolimab in advanced cancers. Produced via immunoSEQ multiplex PCR; TCRdb's table is partial and in-frame only. The sample has over 15,000 clones, about 81% seen once; the top ten hold roughly 43%. Source: CD4+ or CD8+ T cells sorted from blood, taken in a trial of the OX40 agonist ivuxolimab. The receptors originated from an adult with an advanced solid tumor such as melanoma, head and neck, liver or kidney cancer.

There are a few counts of this clone. Mismatch with germline at one junction end may stem from a read error. The gene calls are TRBV7-9 and TRBJ1-2; D is perhaps TRBD1 (6 bases). The CDR3 sequence is 14 residues long. Germline CDR1 is SEHNR and CDR2 is FQNEAQ (reference sequence). The CDR3 DNA sequence: TGCGCCAGCAGCCGGGAGTTGGACAGCTATGGCTACACCTTC. Amino acid sequence: CASSRELDSYGYTF.

The genes are TRBV6-6 and TRBJ2-3; 8 nucleotides align to TRBD2. In germline, CDR1 is MNHNY, CDR2 SVGAGI (reference sequence). Germline trimming cut 7 bases from V and 2 bases from J; bases unmatched to any gene: 11. The CDR3 is 16 residues long. This CDR3 is CASTSDRGGPTDTQYF. The CDR3, as DNA: TGTGCCAGCACCAGCGACCGCGGGGGGCCCACAGATACGCAGTATTTT.

The rearrangement links TRBV15 to TRBJ2-4; 10 bases line up with TRBD2. V lost 7 bases and J lost 4; bases outside the gene matches: 10. The CDR3 covers 16 residues. The germline V gene encodes CDR1 LNHNV and CDR2 YYDKDF (reference sequence). The CDR3 loop reads CATKTLAGERKNIQYF. CDR3 coding DNA: TGTGCCACCAAAACTCTAGCGGGGGAGCGGAAAAACATTCAGTACTTC.

The chain joins TRBV19 to TRBJ1-1, with unresolved D. V gave up 3 bases and J gave up 3 bases, with 8 bases separating them. The germline V gene has CDR1 LNHDA and CDR2 SQIVND (reference sequence). The length of the CDR3 is 13 residues. The CDR3 DNA sequence: TGTGCCAGTAGTATCACCAGTGACACTGAAGCTTTCTTT. This sequence encodes CASSITSDTEAFF.

The chain joins TRBV4-3 to TRBJ2-7, with a weak D call TRBD2 (5 bases). This CDR3 region has 17 residues. Germline lookup yields CDR1 LGHNA and CDR2 YSLEER. V shed 0 bases and J shed 5 bases, with 20 bases lying between them. CDR3 nucleotides: TGCGCCAGCAGCCAAGATTTCGAGGGAGTAGGCTGGGACGAGCAGTACTTC. It codes for CASSQDFEGVGWDEQYF.

The chain carries TRBV10-3 and TRBJ2-7; 14 bases line up with TRBD2. Trimming at V came to 10 bases and at J to 6 bases, leaving 8 bases not matched to a gene. Germline V lookup: CDR1 ENHRY, CDR2 SYGVKD. The CDR3 loop spans 14 amino acids. Here the CDR3 DNA reads TGTGCCAGCAGGGTCGGACTAGCGGGGGGCGAGCAGTACTTC. It is translated as CASRVGLAGGEQYF.

CDR3: CASSEDPALAYQPQHF. DNA for the CDR3: TGTGCCAGCAGTGAAGACCCGGCTTTAGCATATCAGCCCCAGCATTTT. The chain uses TRBV6-1 and TRBJ1-5; no reliable D call. Between the trimmed V and J ends, which lost 1 base and 5 bases, there was a span of 15 bases. The CDR3 totals 16 residues. Looked up from germline, CDR1 is MNHNS and CDR2 is SASEGT.

The chain joins TRBV6-5 to TRBJ2-2, with unresolved D. The germline V gene encodes CDR1 MNHEY and CDR2 SVGAGI. V was shortened by 4 bases and J by 1 base, with 7 bases between the two germline ends. This CDR3 region has 14 residues. DNA of the CDR3: TGTGCCAGCAGTTCACGCTGGAACACCGGGGAGCTGTTTTTT. This translates into CASSSRWNTGELFF.

This sequence joins TRBV28 and TRBJ2-5; 7 nucleotides line up with TRBD2. Trimming removed 7 bases from V and 5 bases from J; junction bases left unmatched: 7. Germline V gives CDR1 MDHEN, CDR2 SYDVKM. This CDR3 has 13 amino acids. Here the CDR3 reads CASKERGFETQYF. As DNA, the CDR3 is TGTGCCAGCAAAGAGCGGGGTTTTGAGACCCAGTACTTC.

This chain joins TRBV9 and TRBJ1-4, with no clear D. This CDR3 spans 15 amino acids. Germline loops: CDR1 SGDLS, CDR2 YYNGEE. V was shortened by 4 bases and J by 4 bases, with 14 bases between the two germline ends. DNA of the CDR3: TGTGCCAGCAGCCCAGATGGGGTGGATAATGAAAAACTGTTTTTT. This codes for CASSPDGVDNEKLFF. Combining the CDR3 with reference TRBV9 and TRBJ1-4 gives the whole variable domain DSGVTQTPKHLITATGQRVTLRCSPRSGDLSVYWYQQSLDQGLQFLIQYYNGEERAKGNILERFSAQQFPDLHSELNLSSLELGDSALYFCASSPDGVDNEKLFFGSGTQLSVL.

The chain employs TRBV4-3 and TRBJ2-7; D might be TRBD2 (5 bases). V lost 1 base and J 3 bases, leaving 13 bases between the germline ends. The CDR3 extends over 15 amino acids. CDR1 is LGHNA and CDR2 is YSLEER in the germline V gene. CDR3 sequence: CASSQADGNYYEQYF. CDR3 DNA sequence: TGCGCCAGCAGCCAAGCCGACGGGAATTACTACGAGCAGTACTTC.

This chain joins TRBV27 and TRBJ2-1, with a possible D match to TRBD2 (6 bases). Germline CDR1 is MNHEY and CDR2 is SMNVEV (reference sequence). This CDR3 is built from 15 residues. The V end was cut by 2 bases, the J end by 0 bases, with 8 bases between. The CDR3 nucleotides read TGTGCCAGCAGTTTAGCGGGACCCTCCTACAATGAGCAGTTCTTC. Encoded protein: CASSLAGPSYNEQFF.

On this clone itself: The junction shows a germline mismatch at one end, possibly a read error. The J gene is TRBJ1-4, the V gene TRBV29-1; 8 bases line up with TRBD1. Germline-derived CDR1 and CDR2 are SQVTM and ANQGSEA. The CDR3 loop spans 19 amino acids. This CDR3 is CRVGGGVWGQVFTNEKLFF. CDR3 in DNA: TGCCGCGTTGGGGGGGGCGTGTGGGGACAGGTCTTCACTAATGAAAAACTGTTTTTT.

V is TRBV27 and J is TRBJ1-5; TRBD1 matches 8 bases. Germline CDR1 is MNHEY and CDR2 is SMNVEV (reference sequence). After removal of 5 bases from V and 5 bases from J, the junction contained 5 bases not matched to a gene. CDR3 length: 14 residues. The CDR3 protein is CASSPGQGYQPQHF. The DNA of the CDR3 is TGTGCCAGCAGTCCCGGACAGGGATATCAGCCCCAGCATTTT.

The chain couples TRBV27 to TRBJ2-4; TRBD2 matches 10 bases. With 6 bases clipped from V and 3 bases from J, the junction kept 8 bases outside the gene matches. The CDR3 has 16 residues. Germline CDR1 MNHEY, CDR2 SMNVEV (reference sequence). CDR3: CASRLSGGANKNIQYF. CDR3 DNA: TGTGCCAGCAGACTCAGCGGGGGGGCTAACAAAAACATTCAGTACTTC.

This chain uses TRBV29-1 with TRBJ2-2; TRBD2 agrees at 14 bases. CDR1 SQVTM and CDR2 ANQGSEA come from the germline V gene. V dropped 5 bases and J dropped 6; count of bases not matched to a gene: 2. The length of the CDR3 is 14 residues. CDR3 in DNA: TGCAGCGTTCGGACTAGCGGGGGGTCCGGGGAGCTGTTTTTT. This translates into CSVRTSGGSGELFF.

The V gene is TRBV11-2, the J gene TRBJ2-1; the D gene is possibly TRBD2 (6 bases). CDR1 is SGHAT, CDR2 FQNNGV, per germline. V lost 10 bases to trimming and J lost 1 base, with 11 bases between them. The CDR3 has 13 residues. The CDR3 DNA sequence: TGTGCCATCCCGGCGGGATCCTACAATGAGCAGTTCTTC. Protein sequence: CAIPAGSYNEQFF.

This sequence joins TRBV18 and TRBJ1-5; D ambiguous. Deletions cut 3 bases from V and 0 bases from J, with 15 bases between. The CDR3 sequence is 17 residues long. In germline, CDR1 is KGHSH, CDR2 LQKENI. For the CDR3, the DNA is TGTGCCAGCTCACCGAGTGAACGGAGTTATAGCAATCAGCCCCAGCATTTT. This codes for CASSPSERSYSNQPQHF. The full variable domain, its missing parts supplied by reference TRBV18 and TRBJ1-5, is NAGVMQNPRHLVRRRGQEARLRCSPMKGHSHVYWYRQLPEEGLKFMVYLQKENIIDESGMPKERFSAEFPKEGPSILRIQQVVRGDSAAYFCASSPSERSYSNQPQHFGDGTRLSIL.

The rearrangement uses TRBV7-6 and TRBJ1-2; no clear D gene. The CDR3 length is 15 residues. Trimming removed 1 base from V and 0 bases from J, with 9 bases in between. Germline V gives CDR1 SGHVS, CDR2 FNYEAQ. The CDR3 coding sequence is TGTGCCAGCAGCTTAGAAGGCAGCTCTAACTATGGCTACACCTTC. It is translated as CASSLEGSSNYGYTF.

The rearrangement joins TRBV29-1 to TRBJ2-7; 9 bases map to TRBD1. The length of the CDR3 is 13 residues. From germline, CDR1 is SQVTM and CDR2 ANQGSEA. The V segment lost 7 bases and the J segment 2 bases; nucleotides outside the gene matches: 6. CDR3 nucleotides: TGCAGCGCAGGGGGACAGGGCCCCTACGAGCAGTACTTC. It is translated as CSAGGQGPYEQYF.

This chain links TRBV25-1 with TRBJ2-2; D may be TRBD1 or TRBD2 (5 bases each). The CDR3 runs to 17 residues. The germline CDR1 and CDR2 sequences are MGHDK and SYGVNS. V gave up 3 bases and J gave up 6 bases, with 20 bases separating them. CDR3 in amino acids: CASSDPRDLDGPGELFF. DNA for the CDR3: TGTGCCAGCAGTGACCCCCGGGACCTCGACGGGCCCGGGGAGCTGTTTTTT.